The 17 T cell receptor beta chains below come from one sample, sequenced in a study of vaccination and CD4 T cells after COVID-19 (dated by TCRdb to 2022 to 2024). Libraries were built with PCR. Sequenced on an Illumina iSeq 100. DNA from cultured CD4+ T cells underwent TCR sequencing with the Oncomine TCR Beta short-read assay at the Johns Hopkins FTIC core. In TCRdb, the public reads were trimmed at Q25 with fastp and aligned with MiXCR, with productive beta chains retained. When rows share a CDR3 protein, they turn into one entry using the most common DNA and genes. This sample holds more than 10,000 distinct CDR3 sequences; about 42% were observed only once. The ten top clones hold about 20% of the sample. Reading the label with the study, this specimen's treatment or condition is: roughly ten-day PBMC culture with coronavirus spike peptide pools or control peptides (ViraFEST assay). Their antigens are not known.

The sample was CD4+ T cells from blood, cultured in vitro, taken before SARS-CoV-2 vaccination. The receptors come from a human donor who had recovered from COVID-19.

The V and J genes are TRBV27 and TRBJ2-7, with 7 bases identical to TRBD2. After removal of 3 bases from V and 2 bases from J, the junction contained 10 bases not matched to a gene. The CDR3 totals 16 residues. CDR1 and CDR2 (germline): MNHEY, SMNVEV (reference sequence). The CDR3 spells CASSFPRTSRPYEQYF. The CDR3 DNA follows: TGTGCCAGCAGTTTTCCCCGGACTAGTCGTCCCTACGAGCAGTACTTC.

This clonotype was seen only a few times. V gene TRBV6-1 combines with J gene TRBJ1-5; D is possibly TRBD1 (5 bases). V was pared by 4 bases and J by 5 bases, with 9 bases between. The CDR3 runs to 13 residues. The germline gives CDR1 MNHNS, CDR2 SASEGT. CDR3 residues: CASSAGPYQPQHF. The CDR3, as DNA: TGTGCCAGCAGTGCGGGGCCATATCAGCCCCAGCATTTT.

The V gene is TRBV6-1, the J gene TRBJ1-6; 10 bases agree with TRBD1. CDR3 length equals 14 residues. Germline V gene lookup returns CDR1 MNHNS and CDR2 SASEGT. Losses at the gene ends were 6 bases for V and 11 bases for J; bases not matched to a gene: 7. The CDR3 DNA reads TGTGCCAGCAGCCCCGGACAGGGGGTCGCACCCCTCCACTTT. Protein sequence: CASSPGQGVAPLHF.

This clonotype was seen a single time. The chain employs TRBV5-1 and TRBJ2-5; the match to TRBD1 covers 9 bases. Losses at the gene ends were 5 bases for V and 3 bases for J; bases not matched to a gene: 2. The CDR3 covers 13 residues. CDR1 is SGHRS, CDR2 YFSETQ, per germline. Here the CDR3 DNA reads TGCGCCAGCAGACGGACAGGGGAAGAGACCCAGTACTTC. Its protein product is CASRRTGEETQYF. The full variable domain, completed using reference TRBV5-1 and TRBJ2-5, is KAGVTQTPRYLIKTRGQQVTLSCSPISGHRSVSWYQQTPGQGLQFLFEYFSETQRNKGNFPGRFSGRQFSNSRSEMNVSTLELGDSALYLCASRRTGEETQYFGPGTRLLVL.

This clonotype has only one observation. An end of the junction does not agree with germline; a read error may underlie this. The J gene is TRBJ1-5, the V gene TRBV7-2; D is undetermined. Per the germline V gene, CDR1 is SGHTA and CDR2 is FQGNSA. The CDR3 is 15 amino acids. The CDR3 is CVSSRQVDSNQPQHF. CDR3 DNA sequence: TGTGTCAGCAGCCGGCAAGTGGATAGCAATCAGCCCCAGCATTTT.

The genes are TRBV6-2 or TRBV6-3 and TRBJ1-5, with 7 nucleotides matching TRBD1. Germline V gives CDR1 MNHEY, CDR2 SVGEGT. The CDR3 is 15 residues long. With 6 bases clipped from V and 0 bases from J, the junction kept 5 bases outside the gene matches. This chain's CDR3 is CASRQQGISNQPQHF. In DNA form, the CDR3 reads TGTGCCAGCAGGCAACAGGGGATTAGCAATCAGCCCCAGCATTTT.

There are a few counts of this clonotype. The CDR3 DNA is TGTGCCAGCAGGGGGAGTCGATACTATGGCTACACCTTC. Its translation: CASRGSRYYGYTF. The chain joins TRBV28 to TRBJ1-2; D not certain. From germline, CDR1 is MDHEN and CDR2 SYDVKM. V gave up 6 bases and J gave up 3 bases, with 11 bases separating them. The CDR3 covers 13 residues.

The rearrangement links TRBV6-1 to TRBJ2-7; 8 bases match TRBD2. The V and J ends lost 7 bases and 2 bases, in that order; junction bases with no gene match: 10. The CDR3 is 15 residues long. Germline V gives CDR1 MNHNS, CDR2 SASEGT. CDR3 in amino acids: CASTDSGGLTYEQYF. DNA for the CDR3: TGTGCCAGCACCGACAGCGGGGGACTCACCTACGAGCAGTACTTC.

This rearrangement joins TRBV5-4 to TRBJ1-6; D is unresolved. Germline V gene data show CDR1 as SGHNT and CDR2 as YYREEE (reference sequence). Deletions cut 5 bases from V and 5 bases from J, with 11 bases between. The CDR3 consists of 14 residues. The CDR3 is CASRLGRNNSPLHF. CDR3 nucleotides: TGTGCCAGCAGACTTGGACGGAATAATTCACCCCTCCACTTT.

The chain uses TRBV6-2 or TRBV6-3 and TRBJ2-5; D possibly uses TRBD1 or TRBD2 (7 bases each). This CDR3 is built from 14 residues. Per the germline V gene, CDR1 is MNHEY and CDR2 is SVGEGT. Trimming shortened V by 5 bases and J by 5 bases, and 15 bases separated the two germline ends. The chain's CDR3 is CASSLTGRGETQYF. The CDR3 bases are TGTGCCAGCAGTCTGACAGGGAGGGGGGAGACCCAGTACTTC.

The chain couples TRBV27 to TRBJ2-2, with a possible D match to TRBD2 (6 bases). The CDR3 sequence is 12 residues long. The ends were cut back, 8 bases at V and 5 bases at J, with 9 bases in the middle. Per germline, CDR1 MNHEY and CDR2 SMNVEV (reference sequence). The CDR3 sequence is CASGRITGELFF. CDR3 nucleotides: TGTGCCAGCGGGAGGATAACCGGGGAGCTGTTTTTT.

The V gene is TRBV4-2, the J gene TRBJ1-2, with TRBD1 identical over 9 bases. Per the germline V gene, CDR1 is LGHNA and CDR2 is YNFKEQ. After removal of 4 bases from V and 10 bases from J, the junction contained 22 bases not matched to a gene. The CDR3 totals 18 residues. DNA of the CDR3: TGTGCCAGCAGCCCCAAGCGACGGACAGGGGCGGAGGGGAGTGACTACACCTTC. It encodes CASSPKRRTGAEGSDYTF.

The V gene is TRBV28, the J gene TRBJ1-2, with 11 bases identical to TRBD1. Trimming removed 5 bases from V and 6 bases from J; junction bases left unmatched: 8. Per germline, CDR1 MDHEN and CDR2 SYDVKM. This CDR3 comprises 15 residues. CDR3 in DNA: TGTGCCAGCAGTGTTGGGACAGGGGGAACGGATGGCTACACCTTC. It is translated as CASSVGTGGTDGYTF.

The CDR3 loop is CASSREGGSEAFF. The CDR3 nucleotides read TGTGCCAGCAGCCGGGAGGGAGGGTCTGAAGCTTTCTTT. The chain uses TRBV12-3 or TRBV12-4 and TRBJ1-1; no definite D call. This CDR3 region has 13 residues. Between the trimmed V and J ends, which lost 6 bases and 6 bases, there was a span of 14 bases.

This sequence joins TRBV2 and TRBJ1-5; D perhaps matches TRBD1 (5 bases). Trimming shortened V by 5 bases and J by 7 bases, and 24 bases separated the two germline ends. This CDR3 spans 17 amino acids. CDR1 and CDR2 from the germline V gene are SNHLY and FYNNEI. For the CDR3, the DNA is TGTGCCAGCAGTCAATCCACTATGGGGGGAGGTGGGCAGCCCCAGCATTTT. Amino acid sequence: CASSQSTMGGGGQPQHF.

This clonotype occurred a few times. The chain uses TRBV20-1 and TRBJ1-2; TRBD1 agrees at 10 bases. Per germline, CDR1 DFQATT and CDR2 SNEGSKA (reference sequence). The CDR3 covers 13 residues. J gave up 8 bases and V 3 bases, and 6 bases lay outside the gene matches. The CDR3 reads CSASATGGEGYTF. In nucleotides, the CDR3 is TGCAGTGCTAGTGCGACAGGGGGCGAGGGCTACACCTTC.

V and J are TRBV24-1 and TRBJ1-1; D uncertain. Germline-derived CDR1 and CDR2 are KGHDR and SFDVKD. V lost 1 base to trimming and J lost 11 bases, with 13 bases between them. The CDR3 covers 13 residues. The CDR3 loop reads CATSDFLGRKAFF. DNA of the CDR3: TGTGCCACCAGTGATTTTCTGGGCAGGAAGGCTTTCTTT.